This T cell receptor beta chain was sequenced during a study of beta chain features in type 1 diabetes. This clone was detected only a few times. Its antigen remains unidentified. This sample also contains other DNA sequences that code for the same CDR3. Germline CDR1 is SGDLS and CDR2 is YYNGEE. CDR3 length: 14 amino acids. The V and J ends lost 7 bases and 0 bases respectively, with 8 bases between them. The whole isolated RNA underwent reverse transcription, so sequencing captured expressed TCRB transcripts. Sequenced by immunoSEQ multiplex PCR; TCRdb stores in-frame clones only, minus some. The data contain 500,000 to 800,000 clones, 9.5% to 15% of them singletons. Study-level points and caveats: Within each of all four CD4+ subsets, Type 1 diabetes patients had TCRB CDR3s that were moderately but significantly shorter.

The chain combines TRBV9 with TRBJ1-6; tentative D call: TRBD1 (5 bases). Sequencing was performed on naive CD4+ T cells from blood. The receptor was isolated from a man aged 30-40 years with type 1 diabetes. The CDR3, as DNA: TGTGCCAGCTCCAGGGACTCCTATAATTCACCCCTCCACTTT. This gives the protein CASSRDSYNSPLHF.